This is a list of T cell receptor beta chains from one sample in a study of spatial heterogeneity in lung cancer. TCRdb reprocessed the 5' RACE reads with MiXCR, giving one entry per CDR3 protein. Here the sample spans some 22,000 distinct CDR3 sequences, approximately 3% being singletons. The sequencing here drew on lung tumor tissue, taken at surgery. These receptors all come from a male donor with early-stage non-small cell lung cancer. CDR3s include the opening cysteine and the closing phenylalanine or tryptophan. Each record gives: clone size, J gene, D gene, V gene, CDR3 protein, CDR3 DNA. The D gene is left open where the match is weak. A row's size may be missing; if present it is once, few, many or a size class.

size: many; J: TRBJ2-3; D: .; V: TRBV7-3; CDR3: CASSSEITDTQYF; DNA: TGTGCCAGCAGCTCAGAAATCACAGATACGCAGTATTTT
size: many; J: TRBJ1-6; D: .; V: TRBV6-1; CDR3: CASSREQFGSPLHF; DNA: TGTGCCAGCAGTCGGGAACAGTTTGGATCACCCCTCCACTTT
size: many; J: TRBJ1-4; D: .; V: TRBV4-2; CDR3: CASSQEGPTNEKLFF; DNA: TGTGCCAGCAGCCAAGAGGGACCAACTAATGAAAAACTGTTTTTT
size: many; J: TRBJ2-1; D: .; V: TRBV10-2; CDR3: CASSATKGLSRYNEQFF; DNA: TGCGCCAGCAGTGCTACCAAGGGACTTTCGCGGTACAATGAGCAGTTCTTC
size: many; J: TRBJ1-1; D: TRBD1; V: TRBV6-6; CDR3: CASSYTGRGLTEAFF; DNA: TGTGCCAGCAGTTACACGGGCAGGGGGCTCACTGAAGCTTTCTTT
size: many; J: TRBJ1-5; D: .; V: TRBV6-5; CDR3: CASSTGAQPQHF; DNA: TGTGCCAGCAGTACAGGCGCTCAGCCCCAGCATTTT
size: many; J: TRBJ1-1; D: .; V: TRBV7-2; CDR3: CASSLQGTTEAFF; DNA: TGTGCCAGCAGCTTACAGGGGACCACTGAAGCTTTCTTT
size: many; J: TRBJ2-1; D: .; V: TRBV19; CDR3: CASSIAPGYEQFF; DNA: TGTGCCAGTAGTATAGCCCCGGGCTATGAGCAGTTCTTC
size: once; J: TRBJ2-7; D: TRBD2; V: TRBV19; CDR3: CASSILAGGSEQYF; DNA: TGTGCCAGTAGTATACTAGCGGGAGGCAGCGAGCAGTACTTC
size: many; J: TRBJ2-2; D: .; V: TRBV12-3/TRBV12-4; CDR3: CASRGTRQAGELFF; DNA: TGTGCCAGCAGAGGGACAAGACAAGCCGGGGAGCTGTTTTTT
size: many; J: TRBJ1-2; D: TRBD1; V: TRBV4-3; CDR3: CASSQDWAGGGNYGYTF; DNA: TGCGCCAGCAGCCAAGACTGGGCAGGGGGTGGTAACTATGGCTACACCTTC
size: many; J: TRBJ2-7; D: TRBD2; V: TRBV5-1; CDR3: CASSTGLAGYYEQYF; DNA: TGCGCCAGCAGCACCGGACTAGCGGGATACTACGAGCAGTACTTC
size: many; J: TRBJ2-7; D: .; V: TRBV4-1; CDR3: CASSQVGGSGYEQYF; DNA: TGCGCCAGCAGCCAGGTTGGGGGGAGTGGTTACGAGCAGTACTTC
size: many; J: TRBJ2-3; D: .; V: TRBV6-5; CDR3: CASSYSSWATDTQYF; DNA: TGTGCCAGCAGTTACAGCTCCTGGGCCACAGATACGCAGTATTTT
size: many; J: TRBJ2-7; D: TRBD2; V: TRBV29-1; CDR3: CSVEDRAGAQEQYF; DNA: TGCAGCGTTGAAGATCGGGCGGGAGCTCAGGAGCAGTACTTC
size: many; J: TRBJ1-6; D: .; V: TRBV7-2; CDR3: CASSPEVSGNSPLHF; DNA: TGTGCCAGCAGCCCAGAGGTTAGCGGGAATTCACCCCTCCACTTT
size: many; J: TRBJ2-7; D: TRBD2; V: TRBV27; CDR3: CASRLASGSPTYEQYF; DNA: TGTGCCAGCCGACTGGCTAGCGGGAGCCCTACCTACGAGCAGTACTTC
size: .; J: TRBJ1-1; D: .; V: TRBV6-2/TRBV6-3; CDR3: CASNEGIMENTEAFF; DNA: TGTGCCAGCAACGAGGGCATTATGGAGAACACTGAAGCTTTCTTT
size: many; J: TRBJ1-1; D: .; V: TRBV6-5; CDR3: CASSLDRLGTEAFF; DNA: TGTGCCAGCAGTCTCGACAGGCTAGGCACTGAAGCTTTCTTT
size: many; J: TRBJ2-5; D: TRBD2; V: TRBV7-8; CDR3: CASSLAGLAGATETQYF; DNA: TGTGCCAGCAGCTTAGCGGGACTAGCGGGAGCGACAGAGACCCAGTACTTC
size: many; J: TRBJ2-5; D: .; V: TRBV3-2; CDR3: CASSQDTETSCLKVETQYF; DNA: TGTGCCAGCAGCCAAGATACGGAGACTAGCTGTCTGAAGGTGGAGACCCAGTACTTC
size: many; J: TRBJ1-4; D: .; V: TRBV7-2; CDR3: CASSPGEKLFF; DNA: TGTGCCAGCAGTCCGGGTGAAAAACTGTTTTTT
size: many; J: TRBJ2-3; D: TRBD2; V: TRBV28; CDR3: CASSPPLGGRTTDTQYF; DNA: TGTGCCAGCAGTCCCCCGCTTGGCGGGAGGACAACAGATACGCAGTATTTT
size: many; J: TRBJ2-1; D: .; V: TRBV29-1; CDR3: CSVERGKGDEQFF; DNA: TGCAGCGTTGAACGAGGGAAGGGGGATGAGCAGTTCTTC
size: many; J: TRBJ2-5; D: TRBD1; V: TRBV6-1; CDR3: CASRQGQRETQYF; DNA: TGTGCCAGCAGGCAGGGACAGAGAGAGACCCAGTACTTC
size: many; J: TRBJ2-7; D: .; V: TRBV5-1; CDR3: CASSLVPGASYEQYF; DNA: TGCGCCAGCAGCCTAGTACCAGGGGCTTCGTACGAGCAGTACTTC
size: many; J: TRBJ2-7; D: TRBD2; V: TRBV3-1; CDR3: CASSLAGGLWEQYF; DNA: TGTGCCAGCAGCCTAGCGGGAGGGCTCTGGGAGCAGTACTTC
size: many; J: TRBJ1-4; D: .; V: TRBV30; CDR3: CAWGEKGPSNEKLFF; DNA: TGTGCCTGGGGCGAGAAGGGGCCTTCTAATGAAAAACTGTTTTTT
size: many; J: TRBJ2-7; D: TRBD1; V: TRBV27; CDR3: CASSRTGLSYEQYF; DNA: TGTGCCAGCAGCCGGACAGGGCTATCCTACGAGCAGTACTTC
size: many; J: TRBJ1-2; D: .; V: TRBV20-1; CDR3: CSASQGFGYTF; DNA: TGCAGTGCTAGTCAGGGTTTTGGCTACACCTTC
size: many; J: TRBJ1-5; D: .; V: TRBV6-5; CDR3: CASSDRLYQPQHF; DNA: TGTGCCAGCAGTGACAGACTGTATCAGCCCCAGCATTTT
size: many; J: TRBJ2-1; D: TRBD1; V: TRBV10-3; CDR3: CAVGGQGNEQFF; DNA: TGTGCCGTAGGGGGCCAAGGCAATGAGCAGTTCTTC
size: many; J: TRBJ1-1; D: TRBD1; V: TRBV29-1; CDR3: CSVGQGGWTEAFF; DNA: TGCAGCGTGGGACAGGGGGGATGGACTGAAGCTTTCTTT
size: many; J: TRBJ1-1; D: .; V: TRBV14; CDR3: CASSNDMNTEAFF; DNA: TGTGCCAGCAGCAACGACATGAACACTGAAGCTTTCTTT
size: many; J: TRBJ1-3; D: .; V: TRBV7-2; CDR3: CASSQDRGSGNTIYF; DNA: TGTGCCAGCAGTCAAGACCGCGGCTCTGGAAACACCATATATTTT
size: many; J: TRBJ1-1; D: .; V: TRBV4-1; CDR3: CASSPSFDKEREAFF; DNA: TGCGCCAGCAGCCCTTCCTTTGACAAGGAGAGAGAAGCTTTCTTT
size: many; J: TRBJ1-5; D: .; V: TRBV18; CDR3: CASSPPGQGIGQPQHF; DNA: TGTGCCAGCTCACCACCGGGGCAGGGAATAGGTCAGCCCCAGCATTTT
size: many; J: TRBJ2-3; D: .; V: TRBV7-9; CDR3: CASSLGGPGTSSTDTQYF; DNA: TGTGCCAGCAGCCTGGGGGGACCCGGAACAAGTAGCACAGATACGCAGTATTTT
size: many; J: TRBJ1-4; D: .; V: TRBV6-5; CDR3: CASKAPANEKLFF; DNA: TGTGCCAGCAAAGCACCGGCTAATGAAAAACTGTTTTTT
size: many; J: TRBJ1-5; D: TRBD1; V: TRBV9; CDR3: CASSAGQGRNQPQHF; DNA: TGTGCCAGCAGCGCGGGACAGGGGCGCAATCAGCCCCAGCATTTT
size: many; J: TRBJ2-6; D: .; V: TRBV24-1; CDR3: CATSLGTSGANVLTF; DNA: TGTGCCACCAGTTTGGGGACCTCTGGGGCCAACGTCCTGACTTTC
size: many; J: TRBJ2-5; D: .; V: TRBV24-1; CDR3: CATGMGETQYF; DNA: TGTGCCACGGGAATGGGGGAGACCCAGTACTTC
size: many; J: TRBJ2-3; D: TRBD2; V: TRBV5-1; CDR3: CASREAADTQYF; DNA: TGCGCCAGCCGGGAGGCCGCGGATACGCAGTATTTT
size: many; J: TRBJ1-2; D: TRBD1; V: TRBV12-3/TRBV12-4; CDR3: CASSFAQTGRIYGYTF; DNA: TGTGCCAGCAGTTTCGCCCAGACAGGGCGGATCTATGGCTACACCTTC
size: many; J: TRBJ1-4; D: .; V: TRBV20-1; CDR3: CSAMTTAGEKLFF; DNA: TGCAGTGCTATGACTACCGCGGGTGAAAAACTGTTTTTT